This T cell receptor beta chain was captured in a study of cytomegalovirus exposure and HLA in healthy donors. Whole-study results and caveats: Later analysis showed most CMV-associated TCR beta chains appearing HLA-restricted.

Researchers ran the PCR with 60 Vbeta and 13 Jbeta primers. The protocol was immunoSEQ multiplex PCR, while the TCRdb copy is restricted to in-frame clones and leaves out a portion. The repertoire holds about 120,000 clones, with approximately 72% as singletons. In the case of this clone: The antigen is undetermined.

V lost 0 bases to trimming and J lost 3 bases; unmatched junction nucleotides: 4. The CDR3 extends over 16 amino acids. From germline, CDR1 is SGHVS and CDR2 FNYEAQ. The sample comprised PBMCs. The chain combines TRBV7-6 with TRBJ1-2; 10 bases fit TRBD1. The clonotype was recovered from a man between 18 and 35 years old in good health and CMV-seronegative. CDR3: CASSLAGGTGDYGYTF. DNA for the CDR3: TGTGCCAGCAGCTTAGCGGGAGGGACAGGGGACTATGGCTACACCTTC.